What follows are 11 T cell receptor beta chains derived from one specimen sequenced in a study of response to subunit inactivated influenza vaccine. TCRdb reanalysed the RT-PCR reads using MiXCR and keeps one entry per CDR3 protein. This sample has 500,000 or so distinct CDR3 sequences, with roughly 11% found just once. The sample in question was PBMCs from blood, obtained roughly 48 days after vaccination. These receptors came from a man between 50 and 59 years old who received an inactivated influenza vaccine.

The chain couples TRBV4-3 to TRBJ2-7; 10 nucleotides line up with TRBD2. CDR1 is LGHNA, CDR2 YSLEER, per germline. CDR3 size: 19 residues. J lost 2 bases, V lost 4 bases, and 17 bases had no gene match. The CDR3 loop is CASSPYLGLAGVRAYEQYF. The CDR3 region has the DNA TGCGCCAGCAGCCCCTATCTGGGGCTAGCGGGAGTAAGGGCCTACGAGCAGTACTTC.

The sample holds a few counts of this clonotype. This sequence joins TRBV5-1 and TRBJ2-7, with 11 nucleotides matching TRBD1. CDR1 is SGHRS, CDR2 YFSETQ, per germline. The junction had 5 bases not matched to a gene; V was cut back by 3 bases and J by 6 bases. The length of the CDR3 is 14 residues. The CDR3 DNA follows: TGCGCCAGCAGCTCCGGGACAGGGGGTCGCGAGCAGTACTTC. This translates into CASSSGTGGREQYF. Based on the CDR3 plus reference TRBV5-1 and TRBJ2-7, the full variable domain is KAGVTQTPRYLIKTRGQQVTLSCSPISGHRSVSWYQQTPGQGLQFLFEYFSETQRNKGNFPGRFSGRQFSNSRSEMNVSTLELGDSALYLCASSSGTGGREQYFGPGTRLTVT.

This clonotype was picked up a small number of times. This chain links TRBV7-2 with TRBJ2-7; D call uncertain. This CDR3 contains 16 residues. V was shortened by 2 bases and J by 0 bases, with 14 bases between the two germline ends. In germline, CDR1 is SGHTA, CDR2 FQGNSA. The CDR3 bases are TGTGCCAGCAGCTTATTCACCAGCAGACGCTCCTACGAGCAGTACTTC. It codes for CASSLFTSRRSYEQYF.

This rearrangement joins TRBV5-8 to TRBJ1-2; D is ambiguous. This CDR3 spans 13 amino acids. The V end lost 2 bases, the J end lost 8 bases, and 13 bases lay between the germline ends. Germline values: CDR1 SGHTS, CDR2 YDEGEE. The CDR3 coding sequence is TGTGCCAGCAGCTTAGGTGGAGTAGAAGGCTACACCTTC. Protein product: CASSLGGVEGYTF.

The chain employs TRBV20-1 and TRBJ2-1, with 11 nucleotides matching TRBD2. The germline gives CDR1 DFQATT, CDR2 SNEGSKA (reference sequence). The CDR3 contains 16 residues. After removal of 5 bases from V and 6 bases from J, the junction contained 12 bases not matched to a gene. CDR3 sequence reads: CSAPGTSGGLGNEQFF. The CDR3 DNA reads as TGCAGTGCTCCCGGGACTAGCGGAGGTTTGGGCAATGAGCAGTTCTTC.

This clonotype showed up many times. The chain uses TRBV20-1 and TRBJ1-2; TRBD1 might be the D (6 bases). The length of the CDR3 is 14 residues. Trimming removed 1 base at V and 5 bases at J, with 14 bases between. Germline CDR1 reads DFQATT; CDR2 reads SNEGSKA (reference sequence). The CDR3 sequence: CSARGGQGTYGYTF. The CDR3 nucleotides read TGCAGTGCTAGAGGGGGGCAGGGCACTTATGGCTACACCTTC.

The gene calls are TRBV11-2 and TRBJ2-7; 9 bases are shared with TRBD1. This CDR3 is 15 amino acids long. The V gene end was trimmed by 1 base and the J gene end by 5 bases; junction bases not matched to a gene: 6. The germline V gene has CDR1 SGHAT and CDR2 FQNNGV. CDR3 sequence (DNA): TGTGCCAGCAGCTTAGGTGGACAGGGGTACCACGAGCAGTACTTC. Its translation is CASSLGGQGYHEQYF.

The sample holds a few counts of this clonotype. V is TRBV12-3 or TRBV12-4 and J is TRBJ1-4; tentative D call: TRBD1 (6 bases). There are 15 residues in the CDR3. Trimming shortened V by 5 bases and J by 0 bases, and 10 bases separated the two germline ends. The CDR3, as DNA: TGTGCCAGCAGTCCAGGACAGCCAACTAATGAAAAACTGTTTTTT. Its protein is CASSPGQPTNEKLFF.

This clonotype was counted between two and nine times. The gene calls are TRBV12-3 or TRBV12-4 and TRBJ2-7; D is unclear. The CDR3 spans 11 residues. Between the trimmed V and J ends, which lost 3 bases and 5 bases, there was a span of 5 bases. The CDR3 sequence: CASSFYHEQYF. The CDR3 nucleotides are TGTGCCAGCAGTTTTTATCACGAGCAGTACTTC.

This sequence joins TRBV5-1 and TRBJ2-7, with 10 bases matching TRBD1. The CDR3 has 14 amino acids. Trimming at V came to 7 bases and at J to 7 bases, leaving 11 bases not matched to a gene. The V gene's germline CDR1 is SGHRS and CDR2 YFSETQ. The CDR3 region has the DNA TGCGCCAGCCGGTTCGGACAGGGGGTATGGGAGCAGTACTTC. The encoded protein is CASRFGQGVWEQYF. Complete variable domain (other parts from reference TRBV5-1 and TRBJ2-7): KAGVTQTPRYLIKTRGQQVTLSCSPISGHRSVSWYQQTPGQGLQFLFEYFSETQRNKGNFPGRFSGRQFSNSRSEMNVSTLELGDSALYLCASRFGQGVWEQYFGPGTRLTVT.

This clonotype was seen more than once but under ten times. The V gene is TRBV5-1, the J gene TRBJ2-7; tentative D call: TRBD1 (6 bases). Germline V CDR1 and CDR2: SGHRS, YFSETQ. There are 17 residues in the CDR3. The V gene lost 2 bases and the J gene lost 2 bases, with 20 bases spanning the gap. For the CDR3, the DNA is TGCGCCAGCAGCTTATCAAATTCCGGGACATTAGCCTACGAGCAGTACTTC. This translates into CASSLSNSGTLAYEQYF.